A selection of T cell receptor beta chains follows, all from one sample in a study of blood T cell repertoires in COVID-19. The method was immunoSEQ multiplex PCR; TCRdb's version includes in-frame clones alone and lacks a portion of them. Counted here are around 370,000 clones, approximately 90% occurring once; the ten biggest clones make up approximately 3.5%. The material sequenced was peripheral blood. Receptors were obtained from a woman aged 18 to 35 who had recovered from COVID-19. Both conserved end residues are part of each CDR3. A D gene is named only where the DNA matches it firmly. Clone size appears in some rows only: once, few, many, or a class for an expanded clone.

clone size: .
D gene: TRBD1
V gene: TRBV10-3
J gene: TRBJ1-5
CDR3 protein: CAIGGNSNQPQHF
CDR3 DNA: TGTGCCATAGGGGGCAATAGCAATCAGCCCCAGCATTTT

clone size: .
D gene: .
V gene: TRBV29-1
J gene: TRBJ1-1
CDR3 protein: CSVEGQTAEAFF
CDR3 DNA: TGCAGCGTTGAAGGACAGACCGCTGAAGCTTTCTTT

clone size: .
D gene: .
V gene: TRBV19
J gene: TRBJ1-1
CDR3 protein: CASSKTGTEAFF
CDR3 DNA: TGTGCCAGTAGTAAGACAGGAACTGAAGCTTTCTTT

clone size: .
D gene: TRBD2
V gene: TRBV4-1
J gene: TRBJ2-1
CDR3 protein: CASSQDLGLAGANEQFF
CDR3 DNA: TGCGCCAGCAGCCAAGATCTGGGACTAGCGGGAGCTAATGAGCAGTTCTTC

clone size: .
D gene: .
V gene: TRBV9
J gene: TRBJ1-2
CDR3 protein: CASSVSGGHYGYTF
CDR3 DNA: TGTGCCAGCAGCGTATCCGGGGGTCACTATGGCTACACCTTC

clone size: .
D gene: .
V gene: TRBV30
J gene: TRBJ2-1
CDR3 protein: CAWAQGPEQFF
CDR3 DNA: TGTGCCTGGGCACAGGGTCCTGAGCAGTTCTTC

clone size: .
D gene: .
V gene: TRBV12-3/TRBV12-4
J gene: TRBJ1-2
CDR3 protein: CASSLDSSSGYTF
CDR3 DNA: TGTGCCAGCAGCCTAGACAGTTCATCAGGCTACACCTTC

clone size: .
D gene: .
V gene: TRBV5-4
J gene: TRBJ2-5
CDR3 protein: CASSPADLKETQYF
CDR3 DNA: TGTGCCAGCAGCCCGGCTGACTTGAAAGAGACCCAGTACTTC

clone size: .
D gene: TRBD1
V gene: TRBV12-5
J gene: TRBJ1-2
CDR3 protein: CASGLVQGEGYTF
CDR3 DNA: TGTGCTAGTGGTTTGGTACAGGGGGAAGGCTACACCTTC

clone size: once
D gene: .
V gene: TRBV28
J gene: TRBJ1-5
CDR3 protein: CASRTGGGQPQHF
CDR3 DNA: TGTGCCAGCAGAACCGGCGGCGGTCAGCCCCAGCATTTT

clone size: .
D gene: TRBD1
V gene: TRBV9
J gene: TRBJ2-1
CDR3 protein: CASSLPGQGYNEQFF
CDR3 DNA: TGTGCCAGCAGCTTACCGGGACAGGGCTACAATGAGCAGTTCTTC

clone size: .
D gene: TRBD2
V gene: TRBV24-1
J gene: TRBJ2-5
CDR3 protein: CATSDPRASGRWETQYF
CDR3 DNA: TGTGCCACCAGTGATCCGCGGGCTAGCGGGAGATGGGAGACCCAGTACTTC

clone size: few
D gene: TRBD1
V gene: TRBV19
J gene: TRBJ1-5
CDR3 protein: CASSPSDRVNNQPQHF
CDR3 DNA: TGTGCCAGTAGTCCCTCGGACAGGGTAAACAATCAGCCCCAGCATTTT

clone size: few
D gene: .
V gene: TRBV30
J gene: TRBJ2-1
CDR3 protein: CAWELVRGGEQFF
CDR3 DNA: TGTGCCTGGGAACTAGTCCGGGGTGGTGAGCAGTTCTTC

clone size: .
D gene: .
V gene: TRBV12-3/TRBV12-4
J gene: TRBJ1-2
CDR3 protein: CASSLDRIIDYTF
CDR3 DNA: TGTGCCAGCAGTTTAGACAGGATTATAGACTACACCTTC

clone size: once
D gene: TRBD2
V gene: TRBV5-5
J gene: TRBJ2-3
CDR3 protein: CASSATSGSTDTQYF
CDR3 DNA: TGTGCCAGCAGCGCGACTAGCGGTTCAACAGATACGCAGTATTTT

clone size: .
D gene: TRBD1
V gene: TRBV27
J gene: TRBJ1-1
CDR3 protein: CASSFRDRGTEAFF
CDR3 DNA: TGTGCCAGCAGTTTCCGGGACAGGGGGACTGAAGCTTTCTTT

clone size: .
D gene: .
V gene: TRBV6-5
J gene: TRBJ1-3
CDR3 protein: CASSSRSSGNTIYF
CDR3 DNA: TGTGCCAGCAGTAGCCGAAGCTCTGGAAACACCATATATTTT

clone size: .
D gene: TRBD1
V gene: TRBV5-1
J gene: TRBJ1-2
CDR3 protein: CASSLVGSGTGGSDGYTF
CDR3 DNA: TGCGCCAGCAGCCTGGTGGGATCCGGGACAGGGGGATCTGATGGCTACACCTTC

clone size: .
D gene: .
V gene: TRBV11-3
J gene: TRBJ2-5
CDR3 protein: CASSPLRGSRETQYF
CDR3 DNA: TGTGCCAGCAGCCCTCTAAGGGGGTCTCGGGAGACCCAGTACTTC

clone size: .
D gene: .
V gene: TRBV7-6
J gene: TRBJ2-3
CDR3 protein: CASSSPRTGTDTQYF
CDR3 DNA: TGTGCCAGCAGCTCCCCTCGGACAGGCACAGATACGCAGTATTTT

clone size: .
D gene: .
V gene: TRBV2
J gene: TRBJ2-2
CDR3 protein: CASEARGTGELFF
CDR3 DNA: TGTGCCAGCGAGGCCCGGGGCACCGGGGAGCTGTTTTTT

clone size: once
D gene: .
V gene: TRBV5-4
J gene: TRBJ2-5
CDR3 protein: CASSSFRQAEETQYF
CDR3 DNA: TGTGCCAGCAGCTCATTTCGACAGGCAGAAGAGACCCAGTACTTC

clone size: .
D gene: TRBD2
V gene: TRBV10-1
J gene: TRBJ2-1
CDR3 protein: CASSGTSGKDNEQFF
CDR3 DNA: TGCGCCAGCAGCGGGACTAGCGGAAAGGACAATGAGCAGTTCTTC

clone size: .
D gene: .
V gene: TRBV21-1
J gene: TRBJ2-1
CDR3 protein: CASSKGIFGQHYNEQFF
CDR3 DNA: TGTGCCAGCAGCAAAGGTATTTTCGGACAGCACTACAATGAGCAGTTCTTC

clone size: .
D gene: .
V gene: TRBV28
J gene: TRBJ2-4
CDR3 protein: CASRRGGWDIQYF
CDR3 DNA: TGTGCCAGTCGACGAGGCGGTTGGGACATTCAGTACTTC

clone size: .
D gene: .
V gene: TRBV5-1
J gene: TRBJ2-3
CDR3 protein: CASSLGQSMDTQYF
CDR3 DNA: TGCGCCAGCAGCTTGGGACAGTCGATGGATACGCAGTATTTT

clone size: .
D gene: TRBD1
V gene: TRBV5-1
J gene: TRBJ1-1
CDR3 protein: CASSLGQGDGAFF
CDR3 DNA: TGCGCCAGCAGCTTGGGACAGGGGGACGGAGCTTTCTTT

clone size: .
D gene: .
V gene: TRBV5-1
J gene: TRBJ1-1
CDR3 protein: CASSFGPGTTEAFF
CDR3 DNA: .

clone size: .
D gene: .
V gene: TRBV2
J gene: TRBJ1-1
CDR3 protein: CASSEAKIRAGTEAFF
CDR3 DNA: TGTGCCAGCAGTGAAGCGAAGATCAGGGCCGGTACTGAAGCTTTCTTT

clone size: .
D gene: TRBD1
V gene: TRBV7-2
J gene: TRBJ1-6
CDR3 protein: CASSLAYRDRDRGFWRPLHF
CDR3 DNA: TGTGCCAGCAGCTTAGCTTACCGGGACCGAGACAGGGGTTTTTGGCGTCCCCTCCACTTT

clone size: .
D gene: .
V gene: TRBV7-6
J gene: TRBJ2-1
CDR3 protein: CASSAAETKIEEQFF
CDR3 DNA: TGTGCCAGCAGCGCCGCCGAGACAAAGATTGAAGAGCAGTTCTTC

clone size: .
D gene: .
V gene: TRBV29-1
J gene: TRBJ2-5
CDR3 protein: CSPGRGRETQYF
CDR3 DNA: TGCAGCCCGGGGAGGGGGCGAGAGACCCAGTACTTC

clone size: .
D gene: TRBD1
V gene: TRBV15
J gene: TRBJ1-5
CDR3 protein: CATSRGRTGQDNQPQHF
CDR3 DNA: TGTGCCACCAGCAGAGGACGGACTGGACAGGACAATCAGCCCCAGCATTTT

clone size: .
D gene: .
V gene: TRBV11-2
J gene: TRBJ1-2
CDR3 protein: CASSLVGGLPYGYTF
CDR3 DNA: TGTGCCAGCAGCTTAGTGGGAGGCCTCCCCTATGGCTACACCTTC